This T cell receptor beta chain was captured in a study of T-cell memory formation after mild COVID-19. Study at large: The TCR clusters were mostly specific to one donor.

The study, taken as a whole, reports: The CD4+ clones that contracted clustered mainly within CM and EM, and the CD8+ clones concentrated in EMRA.

Constant-segment primers and 5'RACE yielded cDNA libraries for TCR alpha and TCR beta, each carrying sample barcodes and UMIs. One entry per CDR3 protein results from TCRdb running MiXCR on the 5' RACE reads. The sample lists 150,000 to 200,000 distinct CDR3 sequences; about a fifth were seen once. The CDR3 is 14 residues long. Germline V gene sequence: CDR1 LNHDA, CDR2 SQIVND (reference sequence). V was cut by 1 base and J by 6 bases, with 9 bases left in between. Details on this clonotype: What it recognizes is unknown.

This chain links TRBV19 with TRBJ2-2; unclear D gene. This sequence originates from an adult woman who had mild COVID-19 (a few samples of this study predate the infection). Cell type and time point are not known. The specimen was PBMCs or a T cell subset sorted from them (not recorded which). CDR3 region: CASSIGIEPGELFF. In DNA form, the CDR3 reads TGTGCCAGTAGTATAGGGATCGAGCCCGGGGAGCTGTTTTTT.